The 31 T cell receptor beta chains below all came from one sample that was sequenced in a study of blood T cell repertoires in COVID-19. The protocol was immunoSEQ multiplex PCR, while the TCRdb copy is restricted to in-frame clones and leaves out a portion. The repertoire has hundreds of thousands of clones, 70% to 90% of them found once; the top ten carry roughly 0.87%. Sequenced input: peripheral blood. Receptors originate from a man between 18 and 29 years old with COVID-19, enrolled during active disease.

V gene TRBV18 combines with J gene TRBJ1-1; D may be TRBD1 (6 bases). The CDR3 extends over 16 amino acids. Trimming took off 0 bases at V and 10 bases at J, with 21 bases between the two ends. From germline, CDR1 is KGHSH and CDR2 LQKENI. The CDR3 region is CASSPPSQGRVAGAFF. CDR3 sequence (DNA): TGTGCCAGCTCACCACCGAGCCAGGGGAGGGTAGCAGGAGCTTTCTTT. Full variable domain (missing parts from reference TRBV18 and TRBJ1-1): NAGVMQNPRHLVRRRGQEARLRCSPMKGHSHVYWYRQLPEEGLKFMVYLQKENIIDESGMPKERFSAEFPKEGPSILRIQQVVRGDSAAYFCASSPPSQGRVAGAFFGQGTRLTVV.

This chain joins TRBV6-5 and TRBJ2-1; 7 bases are shared with TRBD2. Trimming cost V 7 bases and J 7 bases; bases outside gene matches: 7. The length of the CDR3 is 13 residues. CDR1 is MNHEY and CDR2 is SVGAGI in the germline V gene. CDR3 nucleotide sequence: TGTGCCAGCATGGGGGGGGTGCGGAATGAGCAGTTCTTC. It encodes CASMGGVRNEQFF.

The V gene is TRBV30, the J gene TRBJ2-7; a weak D match, TRBD1 (6 bases). The ends were cut back, 5 bases at V and 2 bases at J, with 19 bases in the middle. CDR3 length equals 15 residues. Germline CDR1 and CDR2: GTSNPN and SVGIG (reference sequence). CDR3 sequence: CAWSEAWQGTYEQYF. CDR3 bases: TGTGCCTGGTCTGAAGCGTGGCAGGGGACCTACGAGCAGTACTTC.

V gene TRBV30 combines with J gene TRBJ2-7; D is undetermined. Trimming took off 0 bases at V and 4 bases at J, with 4 bases between the two ends. The V gene's germline CDR1 is GTSNPN and CDR2 SVGIG (reference sequence). The CDR3 length is 11 residues. The chain's CDR3 is CAWSVRYEQYF. CDR3 bases: TGTGCCTGGAGTGTACGGTACGAGCAGTACTTC. Filled out from reference TRBV30 and TRBJ2-7, the complete variable domain reads SQTIHQWPATLVQPVGSPLSLECTVEGTSNPNLYWYRQAAGRGLQLLFYSVGIGQISSEVPQNLSASRPQDRQFILSSKKLLLSDSGFYLCAWSVRYEQYFGPGTRLTVT.

The chain couples TRBV6-5 to TRBJ1-5, with TRBD1 as a possible D gene (6 bases). Trimming cost V 6 bases and J 3 bases, with 12 bases left between them. Germline V CDR1 and CDR2: MNHEY, SVGAGI. The CDR3 length is 14 residues. Here the CDR3 reads CASRKGGTNQPQHF. DNA of the CDR3: TGTGCCAGCAGAAAAGGGGGTACCAATCAGCCCCAGCATTTT.

This clone was observed once. The chain combines TRBV29-1 with TRBJ2-3; D might be TRBD2 (5 bases). Germline V gene sequence: CDR1 SQVTM, CDR2 ANQGSEA. The CDR3 covers 13 residues. Trimming left V 6 bases short and J 2 bases short, with 12 bases between. CDR3 protein: CSVGLTFTDTQYF. For the CDR3, the DNA is TGCAGCGTAGGACTCACCTTCACAGATACGCAGTATTTT.

The V call is TRBV3-1 (or the pseudogene TRBV3-2), the J call TRBJ2-1, with 9 positions matching TRBD2. This CDR3 is 15 amino acids long. CDR1 is LGHDT and CDR2 is YNNKEL in the germline V gene (reference sequence). The ends lost 4 bases at V and 7 bases at J; junction bases unmatched: 8. CDR3 residues: CASSPYGGGGNEQFF. The CDR3 bases are TGTGCCAGCAGCCCTTATGGCGGGGGGGGTAATGAGCAGTTCTTC.

The chain couples TRBV12-5 to TRBJ2-5; 7 nucleotides match TRBD1. The V and J ends lost 0 bases and 5 bases, in that order; junction bases with no gene match: 6. Germline V gene data show CDR1 as LGHNT and CDR2 as FRNRAP. The CDR3 contains 15 residues. The CDR3 DNA reads TGTGCTAGTGGTTTGGTACAGGGGTCGGTGGAGACCCAGTACTTC. It specifies CASGLVQGSVETQYF.

In its sample, this clone was seen a few times. The CDR3 DNA reads TGTGCCACCAGTGTGGGCGGGAGGGACGAGCAGTACTTC. Its protein is CATSVGGRDEQYF. The chain is built from TRBV24-1 and TRBJ2-7; 9 bases are a match to TRBD2. The CDR3 is 13 amino acids. Germline assignment: CDR1 KGHDR and CDR2 SFDVKD. J gave up 5 bases and V 5 bases, and 3 bases lay outside the gene matches.

The CDR3 nucleotides read TGTGCCAGCAGCTTAGGGGGCAGAGGAAACACCATATATTTT. Protein: CASSLGGRGNTIYF. This chain connects TRBV7-9 to TRBJ1-3; possibly TRBD1 for D (5 bases). Trimming cost V 1 base and J 4 bases, with 8 bases left between them. This CDR3 contains 14 residues. Germline lookup yields CDR1 SEHNR and CDR2 FQNEAQ (reference sequence). Supplemented by reference TRBV7-9 and TRBJ1-3, the full variable domain reads DTGVSQNPRHKITKRGQNVTFRCDPISEHNRLYWYRQTLGQGPEFLTYFQNEAQLEKSRLLSDRFSAERPKGSFSTLEIQRTEQGDSAMYLCASSLGGRGNTIYFGEGSWLTVV.

The chain has TRBV2 and TRBJ2-3; 7 bases map to TRBD1. Germline CDR1 reads SNHLY; CDR2 reads FYNNEI. Unmatched junction bases numbered 3, after V lost 6 bases and J lost 3 bases. The CDR3 is made up of 13 amino acids. The CDR3 region is CASSVRGTDTQYF. The DNA of the CDR3 is TGTGCCAGCAGCGTCAGGGGGACAGATACGCAGTATTTT.

The chain recombines TRBV28 with TRBJ2-7, with TRBD2 matching over 7 bases. CDR1 and CDR2 from the germline V gene are MDHEN and SYDVKM. The CDR3 spans 15 residues. Germline trimming cut 3 bases from V and 3 bases from J; bases unmatched to any gene: 8. The CDR3 sequence is CASSFSSGDNYEQYF. CDR3 sequence (DNA): TGTGCCAGCAGTTTCTCTAGCGGAGACAACTACGAGCAGTACTTC.

This chain links TRBV10-2 with TRBJ2-1; no clear D. The CDR3 sequence is 15 residues long. V lost 6 bases and J 1 base, leaving 13 bases between the germline ends. CDR1 and CDR2 from the germline V gene are WSHSY and SAAADI. CDR3 coding DNA: TGCGCCAGCAGGAGCGACTTTGGGTCCTACAATGAGCAGTTCTTC. Translation gives CASRSDFGSYNEQFF.

The rearrangement joins TRBV28 to TRBJ1-1; tentatively, D is TRBD1 (5 bases). The CDR3 contains 13 residues. Trimming pared 4 bases from V and 4 bases from J, leaving 10 bases between. Per the germline V gene, CDR1 is MDHEN and CDR2 is SYDVKM. CDR3 bases: TGTGCCAGCAGTTCCTATAGGGGCACTGAAGCTTTCTTT. It encodes CASSSYRGTEAFF.

This clone appeared a few times. The rearrangement uses TRBV6-5 and TRBJ1-5; TRBD1 is a possible D gene (6 bases). The CDR3 covers 14 residues. Germline V gives CDR1 MNHEY, CDR2 SVGAGI. Trimming took 2 bases from V and 5 from J, leaving 10 bases between them. CDR3 loop: CASSYGGAHQPQHF. The DNA for the CDR3 is TGTGCCAGCAGTTACGGGGGGGCCCATCAGCCCCAGCATTTT.

This sequence joins TRBV2 and TRBJ2-7; D unresolved. From germline, CDR1 is SNHLY and CDR2 FYNNEI. V lost 4 bases and J 4 bases, leaving 17 bases between the germline ends. The CDR3 runs 15 residues. The CDR3 DNA is TGTGCCAGCAGTGCCTACGCTAAAGTGGAGTACGAGCAGTACTTC. Translated, it gives CASSAYAKVEYEQYF. The complete variable domain, with remaining parts taken from reference TRBV2 and TRBJ2-7, reads EPEVTQTPSHQVTQMGQEVILRCVPISNHLYFYWYRQILGQKVEFLVSFYNNEISEKSEIFDDQFSVERPDGSNFTLKIRSTKLEDSAMYFCASSAYAKVEYEQYFGPGTRLTVT.

V gene TRBV25-1 combines with J gene TRBJ2-3; 10 nucleotides align to TRBD2. The germline V gene encodes CDR1 MGHDK and CDR2 SYGVNS. V lost 8 bases to trimming and J lost 3 bases; unmatched junction nucleotides: 5. There are 14 residues in the CDR3. CDR3 coding DNA: TGTGCCAGCGCAGGACTAGCGGATACAGATACGCAGTATTTT. This gives the protein CASAGLADTDTQYF. Full variable domain (missing parts from reference TRBV25-1 and TRBJ2-3): EADIYQTPRYLVIGTGKKITLECSQTMGHDKMYWYQQDPGMELHLIHYSYGVNSTEKGDLSSESTVSRIRTEHFPLTLESARPSHTSQYLCASAGLADTDTQYFGPGTRLTVL.

The chain employs TRBV4-1 and TRBJ2-2; D perhaps matches TRBD1 (5 bases). V lost 3 bases and J 6 bases, leaving 11 bases between the germline ends. The CDR3 extends over 14 amino acids. Germline CDR1 is MGHRA and CDR2 is YSYEKL. CDR3 sequence (DNA): TGCGCCAGCAGCCACGCGTTAGGGGCCGGGGAGCTGTTTTTT. Translation gives CASSHALGAGELFF.

This clone has just one count. The chain combines TRBV7-9 with TRBJ1-6; maybe TRBD1 (5 bases). The CDR3 is made up of 14 amino acids. Germline CDR1 reads SEHNR; CDR2 reads FQNEAQ (reference sequence). The V end lost 5 bases, the J end lost 12 bases, and 17 bases lay between the germline ends. This CDR3 reads CASSQNQGGGPLHF. DNA for the CDR3: TGTGCCAGCAGCCAGAACCAGGGAGGTGGACCCCTCCACTTT. The full variable domain, with the rest looked up from reference TRBV7-9 and TRBJ1-6, is DTGVSQNPRHKITKRGQNVTFRCDPISEHNRLYWYRQTLGQGPEFLTYFQNEAQLEKSRLLSDRFSAERPKGSFSTLEIQRTEQGDSAMYLCASSQNQGGGPLHFGNGTRLTVT.

This chain connects TRBV29-1 to TRBJ1-1, with 10 bases lining up with TRBD1. There are 15 residues in the CDR3. CDR1 is SQVTM, CDR2 ANQGSEA, per germline. The V segment lost 5 bases and the J segment 5 bases; nucleotides outside the gene matches: 11. This CDR3 reads CSVKPGQGIGTEAFF. The CDR3 bases are TGCAGCGTTAAACCGGGACAGGGGATTGGTACTGAAGCTTTCTTT.

V usage is TRBV6-5 and J usage is TRBJ2-7; D may be TRBD2 (6 bases). In germline, CDR1 is MNHEY, CDR2 SVGAGI. Trimming cost V 6 bases and J 1 base, with 10 bases left between them. This CDR3 contains 13 residues. In DNA, the CDR3 is TGTGCCAGCAGCCCGACTAGGTCCTACGAGCAGTACTTC. It encodes CASSPTRSYEQYF.

V usage is TRBV6-6 and J usage is TRBJ2-2; D may be TRBD2 (5 bases). The V gene lost 0 bases and the J gene lost 10 bases, with 12 bases spanning the gap. CDR1 is MNHNY, CDR2 SVGAGI, per germline (reference sequence). This CDR3 is 14 amino acids long. CDR3: CASSYSRTSVELFF. The CDR3 nucleotides read TGTGCCAGCAGTTACTCCCGGACTTCCGTGGAGCTGTTTTTT.

The gene calls are TRBV19 and TRBJ2-7, with TRBD1 matching over 9 bases. The ends lost 9 bases at V and 3 bases at J; junction bases unmatched: 9. The CDR3 extends over 14 amino acids. CDR1 is LNHDA, CDR2 SQIVND, per germline (reference sequence). The CDR3 coding sequence is TGTGCCAGCCGGAGGGGACAGGGATTCTACGAGCAGTACTTC. Translating it yields CASRRGQGFYEQYF.

This chain connects TRBV11-2 to TRBJ2-1; TRBD1 might be the D (6 bases). Germline V gives CDR1 SGHAT, CDR2 FQNNGV. The CDR3 is 15 amino acids. The V end was cut by 5 bases, the J end by 1 base, with 12 bases between. The CDR3 sequence is CASSPGQGSYNEQFF. CDR3 DNA sequence: TGTGCCAGCAGCCCCGGGCAGGGGTCCTACAATGAGCAGTTCTTC.

This rearrangement joins TRBV7-2 to TRBJ2-5, with a tentative D call TRBD2 (6 bases). Trimming took off 3 bases at V and 2 bases at J, with 7 bases between the two ends. The length of the CDR3 is 13 residues. From germline, CDR1 is SGHTA and CDR2 FQGNSA. This chain's CDR3 is CASSFSGQETQYF. Written as DNA, the CDR3 is TGTGCCAGCAGCTTTAGCGGACAAGAGACCCAGTACTTC.

The chain uses TRBV6-5 and TRBJ1-1; 12 positions match TRBD1. The junction had 4 bases not matched to a gene; V was cut back by 4 bases and J by 4 bases. Germline assignment: CDR1 MNHEY and CDR2 SVGAGI. CDR3 length equals 15 residues. CDR3 protein: CASSSPGQGATEAFF. The CDR3 DNA is TGTGCCAGCAGTTCACCGGGACAGGGGGCCACTGAAGCTTTCTTT.

The chain is built from TRBV5-4 and TRBJ2-3; TRBD2 matches 11 bases. The CDR3 totals 18 residues. CDR1 is SGHNT, CDR2 YYREEE, per germline (reference sequence). The V gene end was trimmed by 3 bases and the J gene end by 3 bases; junction bases not matched to a gene: 12. The CDR3 coding sequence is TGTGCCAGCAGCTACGGAGGTAGCGGGGGGGCAGGGACAGATACGCAGTATTTT. Protein sequence: CASSYGGSGGAGTDTQYF.

The CDR3: CASSSPGQVKGETQYF. CDR3 sequence (DNA): TGTGCCAGCAGCTCGCCGGGACAGGTGAAAGGAGAGACCCAGTACTTC. The chain uses TRBV7-8 and TRBJ2-5, with TRBD1 identical over 8 bases. This CDR3 is 16 amino acids long. CDR1 and CDR2 from the germline V gene are SGHVS and FQNEAQ. The trim removed 4 bases at V and 4 bases at J, leaving 11 bases unmatched.

The genes are TRBV28 and TRBJ2-7, with a possible D match to TRBD2 (6 bases). In germline, CDR1 is MDHEN, CDR2 SYDVKM. V dropped 1 base and J dropped 3 bases, with 13 bases sitting between them. The CDR3 contains 15 residues. This chain's CDR3 is CASSLYRGANYEQYF. The CDR3 coding sequence is TGTGCCAGCAGTTTATATCGCGGGGCCAACTACGAGCAGTACTTC.

V gene TRBV19 combines with J gene TRBJ2-7; D perhaps matches TRBD1 (6 bases). V lost 5 bases and J 4 bases, leaving 12 bases between the germline ends. Germline values: CDR1 LNHDA, CDR2 SQIVND (reference sequence). The length of the CDR3 is 13 residues. The chain's CDR3 is CASSLGAGYEQYF. CDR3 DNA: TGTGCCAGTAGTCTGGGGGCTGGTTACGAGCAGTACTTC. Drawing the rest from reference TRBV19 and TRBJ2-7, the complete variable domain is DGGITQSPKYLFRKEGQNVTLSCEQNLNHDAMYWYRQDPGQGLRLIYYSQIVNDFQKGDIAEGYSVSREKKESFPLTVTSAQKNPTAFYLCASSLGAGYEQYFGPGTRLTVT.

This chain joins TRBV4-1 and TRBJ2-2, with 8 bases lining up with TRBD2. The CDR3 totals 16 residues. The germline gives CDR1 MGHRA, CDR2 YSYEKL. The ends lost 0 bases at V and 8 bases at J; junction bases unmatched: 8. The CDR3, as DNA: TGCGCCAGCAGCCAAGATCTCCGGGGGGGGCTTGGGGAGCTGTTTTTT. As protein: CASSQDLRGGLGELFF.